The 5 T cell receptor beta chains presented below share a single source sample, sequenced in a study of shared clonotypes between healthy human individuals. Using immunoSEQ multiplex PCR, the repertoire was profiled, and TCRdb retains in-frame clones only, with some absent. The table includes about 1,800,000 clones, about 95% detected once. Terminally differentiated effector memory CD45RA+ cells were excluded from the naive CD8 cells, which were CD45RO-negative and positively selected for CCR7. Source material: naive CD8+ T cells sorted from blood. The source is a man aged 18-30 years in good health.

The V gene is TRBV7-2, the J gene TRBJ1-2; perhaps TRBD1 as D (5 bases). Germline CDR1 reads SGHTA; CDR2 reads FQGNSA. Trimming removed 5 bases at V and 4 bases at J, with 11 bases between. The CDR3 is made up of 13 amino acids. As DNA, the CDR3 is TGTGCCAGCAGCACAGGCAATGGCTATGGCTACACCTTC. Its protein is CASSTGNGYGYTF.

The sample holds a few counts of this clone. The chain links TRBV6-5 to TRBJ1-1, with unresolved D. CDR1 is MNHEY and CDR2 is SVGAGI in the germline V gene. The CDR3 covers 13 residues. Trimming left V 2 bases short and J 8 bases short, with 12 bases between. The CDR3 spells CASSYHVSGEAFF. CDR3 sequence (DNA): TGTGCCAGCAGTTACCATGTTTCGGGGGAAGCTTTCTTT.

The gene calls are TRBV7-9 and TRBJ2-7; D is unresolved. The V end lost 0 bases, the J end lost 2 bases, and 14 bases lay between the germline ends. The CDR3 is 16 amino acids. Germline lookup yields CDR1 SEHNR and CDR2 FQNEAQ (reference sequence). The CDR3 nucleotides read TGTGCCAGCAGCTTAGCGCTGGGCTTTAGACCCTACGAGCAGTACTTC. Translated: CASSLALGFRPYEQYF.

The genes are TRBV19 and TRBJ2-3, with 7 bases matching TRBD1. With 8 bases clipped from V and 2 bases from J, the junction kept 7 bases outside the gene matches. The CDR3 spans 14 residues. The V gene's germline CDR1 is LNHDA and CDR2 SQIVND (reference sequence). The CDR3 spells CASGWDSYTDTQYF. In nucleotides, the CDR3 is TGTGCCAGTGGATGGGACAGTTACACAGATACGCAGTATTTT.

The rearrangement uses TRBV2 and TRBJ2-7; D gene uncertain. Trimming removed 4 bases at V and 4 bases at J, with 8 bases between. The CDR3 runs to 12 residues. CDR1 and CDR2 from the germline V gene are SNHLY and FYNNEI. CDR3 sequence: CASSVSTYEQYF. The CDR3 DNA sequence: TGTGCCAGCAGTGTATCCACTTACGAGCAGTACTTC.